The sequence of this T cell receptor (beta chain) was determined in a study of T cell responses to AZD1222 COVID-19 vaccine. Findings of the study overall: Distributed over spike, vaccine-associated CD4 TCRs predominated at 160-218 and 743-854. Compared with day 0, the breadth and depth of the Spike-specific TCR repertoire rose significantly after two doses of AZD1222. Seropositive status at baseline applied to only 6 or 7 AZD1222 recipients. Clonal diversity was possibly underestimated, and white British individuals and females predominated among donors.

In its sample, this clone was seen once. What it binds is unknown. This CDR3 comprises 15 residues. With 5 bases removed from V and 6 bases from J, the gap between germline ends came to 18 bases. Germline CDR1 is LNHDA and CDR2 is SQIVND (reference sequence). The table came from immunoSEQ multiplex PCR; TCRdb's copy has only in-frame clones and leaves some out. The sample holds about 89,000 clones; roughly 86% are singletons and the top ten take 5.6%. This specimen was peripheral blood, taken 28 days after the second AZD1222 dose. This TCR derives from an adult who received the AZD1222 COVID-19 vaccine. The chain combines TRBV19 with TRBJ2-3; D not resolved. The CDR3 spells CASSARARTRDTQYF. CDR3 sequence (DNA): TGTGCCAGTAGTGCCCGGGCCAGAACCAGGGATACGCAGTATTTT.